Listed below are T cell receptor beta chains from one sample, sequenced in a study of shared clonotypes between healthy human individuals. TCRdb's copy holds only in-frame clones and misses some; the assay was immunoSEQ multiplex PCR. The table lists 2 million to 2.5 million clones, approximately 93% of them singletons. The sample taken for sequencing was naive CD4+ T cells from PBMCs. The receptors come from a young man in good health. Some clones in this sample may be carry-over from other donors' samples. The CDR3 runs from the conserved cysteine through the conserved F or W. A D gene is named only where the DNA matches it firmly. Clone size appears in some rows only: once, few, many, or a class for an expanded clone.

clone size: .; D gene: .; J gene: TRBJ1-2; V gene: TRBV10-3; CDR3 protein: CAISPGLNRGGYTF; CDR3 DNA: TGTGCCATCAGCCCAGGGTTGAACAGAGGGGGCTACACCTTC
clone size: .; D gene: TRBD1; J gene: TRBJ1-3; V gene: TRBV4-2; CDR3 protein: CASSQEGQGAGNTIYF; CDR3 DNA: TGTGCCAGCAGCCAAGAGGGACAGGGGGCTGGAAACACCATATATTTT
clone size: .; D gene: .; J gene: TRBJ1-3; V gene: TRBV11-2; CDR3 protein: CASSRRGSGNTIYF; CDR3 DNA: TGTGCCAGCAGCCGCCGGGGCTCTGGAAACACCATATATTTT
clone size: .; D gene: TRBD1; J gene: TRBJ2-7; V gene: TRBV11-1; CDR3 protein: CASSLRQGQGASNEQYF; CDR3 DNA: TGTGCCAGCAGCTTAAGGCAGGGACAGGGGGCCTCGAACGAGCAGTACTTC
clone size: few; D gene: .; J gene: TRBJ1-2; V gene: TRBV7-2; CDR3 protein: CASSLGQSTFYGYTF; CDR3 DNA: TGTGCCAGCAGCTTAGGACAGTCTACCTTCTATGGCTACACCTTC
clone size: .; D gene: .; J gene: TRBJ2-5; V gene: TRBV11-3; CDR3 protein: CASSLRLLETQYF; CDR3 DNA: TGTGCCAGCAGCTTAAGGCTCCTAGAGACCCAGTACTTC
clone size: .; D gene: TRBD1; J gene: TRBJ2-3; V gene: TRBV20-1; CDR3 protein: CSAYRGDTQYF; CDR3 DNA: TGCAGTGCTTACAGGGGCGATACGCAGTATTTT
clone size: .; D gene: .; J gene: TRBJ2-6; V gene: TRBV25-1; CDR3 protein: CASSQMRSGANVLTF; CDR3 DNA: TGTGCCAGCAGTCAGATGAGGTCTGGGGCCAACGTCCTGACTTTC
clone size: .; D gene: .; J gene: TRBJ2-7; V gene: TRBV5-1; CDR3 protein: CASSLDPSGTSYEQYF; CDR3 DNA: TGCGCCAGCAGCTTGGACCCCTCCGGGACCTCCTACGAGCAGTACTTC
clone size: .; D gene: .; J gene: TRBJ2-5; V gene: TRBV29-1; CDR3 protein: CSVEPRRPMGQYF; CDR3 DNA: TGCAGCGTTGAACCCCGCCGCCCTATGGGGCAGTACTTC
clone size: .; D gene: TRBD2; J gene: TRBJ2-1; V gene: TRBV5-1; CDR3 protein: CASSSGLAVYNEQFF; CDR3 DNA: TGCGCCAGCAGCTCAGGACTAGCGGTTTACAATGAGCAGTTCTTC
clone size: once; D gene: TRBD2; J gene: TRBJ2-5; V gene: TRBV28; CDR3 protein: CASSLSGRALETQYF; CDR3 DNA: TGTGCCAGCAGTCTTAGCGGGAGGGCGTTGGAGACCCAGTACTTC
clone size: .; D gene: .; J gene: TRBJ2-2; V gene: TRBV19; CDR3 protein: CASKAGLFTGELFF; CDR3 DNA: TGTGCCAGTAAGGCAGGGTTGTTCACCGGGGAGCTGTTTTTT
clone size: once; D gene: .; J gene: TRBJ2-7; V gene: TRBV28; CDR3 protein: CASGTQAYEQYF; CDR3 DNA: TGTGCCTCCGGGACTCAAGCCTACGAGCAGTACTTC
clone size: .; D gene: TRBD2; J gene: TRBJ2-5; V gene: TRBV28; CDR3 protein: CASRLSGSRIQETQYF; CDR3 DNA: TGTGCCAGCAGGCTCAGCGGGAGCCGCATCCAAGAGACCCAGTACTTC
clone size: .; D gene: TRBD1; J gene: TRBJ1-1; V gene: TRBV4-1; CDR3 protein: CASSLQQGAGTEAFF; CDR3 DNA: TGCGCCAGCAGCCTTCAACAGGGGGCAGGCACTGAAGCTTTCTTT
clone size: .; D gene: TRBD2; J gene: TRBJ2-5; V gene: TRBV4-3; CDR3 protein: CASSHRLAGGQETQYF; CDR3 DNA: TGCGCCAGCAGCCATCGTTTAGCGGGGGGGCAAGAGACCCAGTACTTC
clone size: once; D gene: TRBD1; J gene: TRBJ2-7; V gene: TRBV6-6; CDR3 protein: CASSYPGQAGEQYF; CDR3 DNA: TGTGCCAGCAGTTACCCTGGACAGGCTGGCGAGCAGTACTTC
clone size: .; D gene: .; J gene: TRBJ2-7; V gene: TRBV7-9; CDR3 protein: CASSPSRGTFREQYF; CDR3 DNA: TGTGCCAGCAGCCCCTCTAGGGGGACCTTCAGAGAGCAGTACTTC
clone size: .; D gene: .; J gene: TRBJ2-7; V gene: TRBV5-1; CDR3 protein: CASSLGSTDYEQYF; CDR3 DNA: TGCGCCAGCAGCTTAGGCTCGACGGACTACGAGCAGTACTTC
clone size: .; D gene: .; J gene: TRBJ1-1; V gene: TRBV5-4; CDR3 protein: CASSTRTALNTEAFF; CDR3 DNA: TGTGCCAGCAGCACCCGGACAGCATTGAACACTGAAGCTTTCTTT
clone size: once; D gene: .; J gene: TRBJ1-2; V gene: TRBV9; CDR3 protein: CASSASPSDYGYTF; CDR3 DNA: TGTGCCAGCAGCGCAAGCCCCAGCGACTATGGCTACACCTTC
clone size: .; D gene: .; J gene: TRBJ2-7; V gene: TRBV5-1; CDR3 protein: CASSPQGGPSAGTSYEQYF; CDR3 DNA: TGCGCCAGCAGCCCTCAGGGGGGACCGTCGGCGGGAACCTCCTACGAGCAGTACTTC
clone size: .; D gene: .; J gene: TRBJ1-3; V gene: TRBV9; CDR3 protein: CASSVARSASGNTIYF; CDR3 DNA: TGTGCCAGCAGCGTAGCTAGGTCAGCCTCTGGAAACACCATATATTTT
clone size: .; D gene: .; J gene: TRBJ1-1; V gene: TRBV5-1; CDR3 protein: CASSLGGGDTEAFF; CDR3 DNA: TGCGCCAGCAGCTTAGGGGGTGGTGACACTGAAGCTTTCTTT
clone size: .; D gene: .; J gene: TRBJ1-1; V gene: TRBV18; CDR3 protein: CASSPPGTGNTEAFF; CDR3 DNA: TGTGCCAGCTCACCACCCGGGACGGGGAACACTGAAGCTTTCTTT
clone size: .; D gene: TRBD2; J gene: TRBJ2-7; V gene: TRBV9; CDR3 protein: CASNPNGEGGEQYF; CDR3 DNA: TGTGCCAGCAACCCAAATGGGGAGGGTGGGGAGCAGTACTTC
clone size: once; D gene: .; J gene: TRBJ1-5; V gene: TRBV28; CDR3 protein: CASSLIRDQPQHF; CDR3 DNA: TGTGCCAGCAGTTTAATTCGGGACCAGCCCCAGCATTTT
clone size: few; D gene: TRBD1; J gene: TRBJ1-1; V gene: TRBV19; CDR3 protein: CASSPDRVILNTEAFF; CDR3 DNA: TGTGCCAGTAGTCCGGACAGGGTGATCCTGAACACTGAAGCTTTCTTT
clone size: .; D gene: TRBD1; J gene: TRBJ1-3; V gene: TRBV18; CDR3 protein: CASSQGQPRASSGNTIYF; CDR3 DNA: TGTGCCAGCTCACAGGGACAGCCCCGGGCCAGCTCTGGAAACACCATATATTTT
clone size: .; D gene: .; J gene: TRBJ1-4; V gene: TRBV18; CDR3 protein: CASSMGSEKLFF; CDR3 DNA: TGTGCCAGCTCAATGGGGAGCGAAAAACTGTTTTTT
clone size: once; D gene: TRBD2; J gene: TRBJ2-1; V gene: TRBV9; CDR3 protein: CASSVGLAGPEGEQFF; CDR3 DNA: TGTGCCAGCAGCGTAGGACTAGCGGGACCCGAGGGTGAGCAGTTCTTC
clone size: .; D gene: TRBD2; J gene: TRBJ2-7; V gene: TRBV5-6; CDR3 protein: CASSPSRGGGFYEQYF; CDR3 DNA: TGTGCCAGCAGCCCAAGTCGGGGGGGAGGCTTTTACGAGCAGTACTTC
clone size: once; D gene: TRBD2; J gene: TRBJ2-7; V gene: TRBV4-1; CDR3 protein: CASSQVGLAGEGSPYEQYF; CDR3 DNA: TGCGCCAGCAGCCAAGTCGGGCTAGCGGGAGAAGGGTCCCCCTACGAGCAGTACTTC
clone size: once; D gene: TRBD1; J gene: TRBJ1-4; V gene: TRBV15; CDR3 protein: CATSRIQGQEEKLFF; CDR3 DNA: TGTGCCACCAGCAGGATACAGGGGCAAGAAGAAAAACTGTTTTTT
clone size: .; D gene: TRBD1; J gene: TRBJ1-5; V gene: TRBV28; CDR3 protein: CAGSWTGGSNQPQHF; CDR3 DNA: TGTGCCGGATCCTGGACAGGGGGTAGCAATCAGCCCCAGCATTTT
clone size: .; D gene: .; J gene: TRBJ2-3; V gene: TRBV5-1; CDR3 protein: CASSLRGGGTDTQYF; CDR3 DNA: TGCGCCAGCAGCCTACGGGGTGGGGGCACAGATACGCAGTATTTT
clone size: .; D gene: TRBD2; J gene: TRBJ2-7; V gene: TRBV10-3; CDR3 protein: CAISPAGDEQYF; CDR3 DNA: TGTGCCATCAGCCCGGCGGGGGACGAGCAGTACTTC
clone size: .; D gene: .; J gene: TRBJ2-3; V gene: TRBV28; CDR3 protein: CASKLQDTQYF; CDR3 DNA: TGTGCCAGCAAATTGCAGGATACGCAGTATTTT
clone size: .; D gene: TRBD1; J gene: TRBJ2-3; V gene: TRBV9; CDR3 protein: CASSVGTGGTDTQYF; CDR3 DNA: TGTGCCAGCAGCGTGGGGACAGGGGGCACAGATACGCAGTATTTT
clone size: .; D gene: .; J gene: TRBJ1-3; V gene: TRBV6-1; CDR3 protein: CASSEVENTIYF; CDR3 DNA: TGTGCCAGCAGTGAAGTGGAAAACACCATATATTTT